Sequencing of this T cell receptor beta chain was carried out in a study of molecular identifiers for immune sequencing clone quantification. On the study more broadly: Naive CD8 cell RNA, from 20,000 or 100,000 cells, was split five ways in replicates, with four sequenced. Study-wide results and limits: Effector cells had over 98% of their molecules in clones above 20 RNA copies, while naive cells had under 1%.

This clonotype has only a few counts. The target antigen is unknown. Germline V gene lookup returns CDR1 DFQATT and CDR2 SNEGSKA (reference sequence). J lost 4 bases, V lost 2 bases, and 19 bases had no gene match. The CDR3 covers 20 residues. The sorting of naive CD8 T cells used the CD8+CD4-CCR7+CD45RA+ phenotype. Previously described methods with listed TCR primers produced the bulk TCR libraries. A single record per CDR3 protein comes from TCRdb applying MiXCR to the PCR reads. The sample records approximately 500,000 distinct CDR3 sequences, roughly a fifth being singletons. Sequencing was done on a sample of naive CD8+ T cells from blood, with Jurkat cell RNA spiked in. The subset: FACS-sorted CD8+CD4-CCR7+CD45RA+ naive T cells. The origin of this receptor is a human donor in good health. Some libraries in this study had Jurkat cell RNA spiked in. The V gene is TRBV20-1, the J gene TRBJ1-6; 8 bases are shared with TRBD1. The CDR3 here is CSARYTPSIGRGPYNSPLHF. CDR3 DNA sequence: TGCAGTGCTAGATACACGCCCTCGATCGGCAGGGGGCCTTATAATTCACCCCTCCACTTT.